Below, 5 T cell receptor beta chains from the same sample are listed, as sequenced in a study of blood T cell repertoires in COVID-19. Here immunoSEQ multiplex PCR was the method, and the copy in TCRdb shows in-frame clones only, minus some. The table lists hundreds of thousands of clones, around nine tenths of them singletons. Sample: peripheral blood. The receptors derive from a man younger than 35 with active or convalescent COVID-19.

V is TRBV7-6 and J is TRBJ1-1; D ambiguous. The CDR3 consists of 14 residues. Trimming pared 5 bases from V and 0 bases from J, leaving 10 bases between. From germline, CDR1 is SGHVS and CDR2 FNYEAQ. This CDR3 reads CASSANTLNTEAFF. The CDR3 DNA is TGTGCCAGCAGCGCAAATACACTGAACACTGAAGCTTTCTTT.

The rearrangement uses TRBV27 and TRBJ2-7; 12 bases are shared with TRBD1. Germline CDR1 is MNHEY and CDR2 is SMNVEV (reference sequence). The V segment lost 5 bases and the J segment 5 bases; nucleotides outside the gene matches: 7. This CDR3 spans 15 amino acids. The CDR3 nucleotides are TGTGCCAGCAGTAACCGGGACAGGGGGCACCACGAGCAGTACTTC. Translation gives CASSNRDRGHHEQYF.

The J gene is TRBJ2-7, the V gene TRBV9; tentative D call: TRBD2 (5 bases). Looked up from germline, CDR1 is SGDLS and CDR2 is YYNGEE. The CDR3 has 13 residues. V lost 0 bases, J lost 6 bases, and 10 bases lay in between. In DNA, the CDR3 is TGTGCCAGCAGCGTAGACGGTCGGGGCGAGCAGTACTTC. It codes for CASSVDGRGEQYF.

Only one count was recorded for this clone. The chain uses TRBV28 and TRBJ1-2; TRBD1 is a possible D gene (6 bases). CDR1 and CDR2 (germline): MDHEN, SYDVKM. The CDR3 length is 17 residues. V shed 8 bases and J shed 11 bases, with 33 bases lying between them. Here the CDR3 DNA reads TGTGCCAGCTCCACATTAGAGCCGACGGCCTTTAAAAGGGGGTACACCTTC. Translation gives CASSTLEPTAFKRGYTF.

The genes are TRBV7-2 and TRBJ1-5; 8 nucleotides agree with TRBD1. The CDR3 length is 15 residues. Germline-derived CDR1 and CDR2 are SGHTA and FQGNSA. The junction had 4 bases not matched to a gene; V was cut back by 2 bases and J by 4 bases. CDR3 bases: TGTGCCAGCAGCTTAACAGGGGGAATAAATCAGCCCCAGCATTTT. Encoded protein: CASSLTGGINQPQHF. Combining the CDR3 with reference TRBV7-2 and TRBJ1-5 gives the whole variable domain GAGVSQSPSNKVTEKGKDVELRCDPISGHTALYWYRQSLGQGLEFLIYFQGNSAPDKSGLPSDRFSAERTGGSVSTLTIQRTQQEDSAVYLCASSLTGGINQPQHFGDGTRLSIL.